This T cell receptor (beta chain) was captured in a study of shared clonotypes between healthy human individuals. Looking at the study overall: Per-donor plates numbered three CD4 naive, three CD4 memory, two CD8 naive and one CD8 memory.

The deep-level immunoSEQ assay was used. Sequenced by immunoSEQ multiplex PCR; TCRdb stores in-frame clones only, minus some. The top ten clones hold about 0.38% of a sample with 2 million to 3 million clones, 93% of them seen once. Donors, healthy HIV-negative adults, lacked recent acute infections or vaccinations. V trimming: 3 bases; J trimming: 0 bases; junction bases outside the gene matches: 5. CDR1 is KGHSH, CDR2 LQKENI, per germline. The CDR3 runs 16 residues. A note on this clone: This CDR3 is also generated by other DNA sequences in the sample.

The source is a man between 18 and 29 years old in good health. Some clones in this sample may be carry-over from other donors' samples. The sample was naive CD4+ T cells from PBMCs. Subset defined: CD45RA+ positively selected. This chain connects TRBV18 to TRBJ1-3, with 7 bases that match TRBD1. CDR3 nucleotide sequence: TGTGCCAGCTCACCCGAGACAGGGAGCTCTGGAAACACCATATATTTT. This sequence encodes CASSPETGSSGNTIYF.